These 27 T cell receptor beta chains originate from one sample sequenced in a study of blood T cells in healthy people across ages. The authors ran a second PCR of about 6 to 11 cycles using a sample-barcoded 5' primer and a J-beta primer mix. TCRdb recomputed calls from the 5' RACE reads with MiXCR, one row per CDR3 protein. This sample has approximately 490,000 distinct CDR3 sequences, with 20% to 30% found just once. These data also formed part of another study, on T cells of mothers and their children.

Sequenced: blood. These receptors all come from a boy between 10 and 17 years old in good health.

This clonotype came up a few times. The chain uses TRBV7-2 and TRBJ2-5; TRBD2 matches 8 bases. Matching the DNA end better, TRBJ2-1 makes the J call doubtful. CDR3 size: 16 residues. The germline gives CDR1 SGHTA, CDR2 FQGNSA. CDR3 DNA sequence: TGTGCCAGCAGCCAATATACGGGACTAGTCAAACTTTGGCAGTTCTTC. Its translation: CASSQYTGLVKLWQFF.

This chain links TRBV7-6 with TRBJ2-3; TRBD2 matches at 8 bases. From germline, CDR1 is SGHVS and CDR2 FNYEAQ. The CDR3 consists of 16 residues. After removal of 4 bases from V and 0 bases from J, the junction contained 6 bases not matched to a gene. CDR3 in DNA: TGTGCCAGCAGCTCGATAGCGGGAATTAGCACAGATACGCAGTATTTT. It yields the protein CASSSIAGISTDTQYF.

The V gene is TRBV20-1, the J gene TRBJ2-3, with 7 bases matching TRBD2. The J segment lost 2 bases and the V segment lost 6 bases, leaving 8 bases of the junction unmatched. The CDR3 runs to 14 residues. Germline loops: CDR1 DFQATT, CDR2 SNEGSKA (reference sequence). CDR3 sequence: CSARRLAVTDTQYF. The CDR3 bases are TGCAGTGCCAGACGGCTAGCGGTCACAGATACGCAGTATTTT.

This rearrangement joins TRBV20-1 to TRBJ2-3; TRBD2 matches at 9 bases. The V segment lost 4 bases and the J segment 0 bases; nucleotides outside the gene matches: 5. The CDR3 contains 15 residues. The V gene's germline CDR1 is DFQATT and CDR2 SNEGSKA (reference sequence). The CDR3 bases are TGCAGTGCTAAGGCGCTAGCGGGAAGCACAGATACGCAGTATTTT. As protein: CSAKALAGSTDTQYF.

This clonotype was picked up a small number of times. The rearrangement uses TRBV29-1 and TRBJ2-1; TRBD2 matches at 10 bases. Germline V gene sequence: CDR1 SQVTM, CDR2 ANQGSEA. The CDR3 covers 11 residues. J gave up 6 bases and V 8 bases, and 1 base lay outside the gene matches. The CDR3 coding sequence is TGCAGCCTAGCGGGAGTCAATGAGCAGTTCTTC. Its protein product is CSLAGVNEQFF.

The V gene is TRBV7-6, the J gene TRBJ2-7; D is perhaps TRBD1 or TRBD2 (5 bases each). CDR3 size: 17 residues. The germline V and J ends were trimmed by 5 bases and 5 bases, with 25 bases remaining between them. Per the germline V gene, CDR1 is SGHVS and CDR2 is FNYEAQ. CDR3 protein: CASSQLLRGQGPHEQYF. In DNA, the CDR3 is TGTGCCAGCAGCCAGCTCCTTCGCGGCCAGGGACCCCACGAGCAGTACTTC.

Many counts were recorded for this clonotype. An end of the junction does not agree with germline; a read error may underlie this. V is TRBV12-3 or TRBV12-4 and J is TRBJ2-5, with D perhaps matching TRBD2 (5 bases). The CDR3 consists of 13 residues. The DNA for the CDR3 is TGCGCCAGCAGCTTGGGAGACCAAGAGACCCAGTACTTC. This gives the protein CASSLGDQETQYF.

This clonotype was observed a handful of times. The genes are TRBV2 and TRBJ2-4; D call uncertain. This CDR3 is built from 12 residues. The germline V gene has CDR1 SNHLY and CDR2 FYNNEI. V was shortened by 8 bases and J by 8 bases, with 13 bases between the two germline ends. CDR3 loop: CASYSSEDIQYF. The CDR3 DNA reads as TGTGCCAGCTATTCGTCCGAGGACATTCAGTACTTC.

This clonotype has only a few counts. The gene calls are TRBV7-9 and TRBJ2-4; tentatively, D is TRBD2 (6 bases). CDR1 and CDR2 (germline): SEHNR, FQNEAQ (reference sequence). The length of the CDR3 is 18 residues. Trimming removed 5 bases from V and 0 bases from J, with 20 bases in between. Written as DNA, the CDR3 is TGTGCCAGCAGCCCCTTACGGGAGTCTGTCCTAGCCAAAAACATTCAGTACTTC. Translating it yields CASSPLRESVLAKNIQYF.

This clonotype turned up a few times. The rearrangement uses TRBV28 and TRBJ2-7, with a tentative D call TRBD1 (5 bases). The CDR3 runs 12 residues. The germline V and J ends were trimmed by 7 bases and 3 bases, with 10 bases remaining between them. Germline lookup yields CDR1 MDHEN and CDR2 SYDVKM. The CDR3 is CASKLQGYEQYF. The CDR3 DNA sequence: TGTGCCAGCAAATTGCAGGGCTACGAGCAGTACTTC.

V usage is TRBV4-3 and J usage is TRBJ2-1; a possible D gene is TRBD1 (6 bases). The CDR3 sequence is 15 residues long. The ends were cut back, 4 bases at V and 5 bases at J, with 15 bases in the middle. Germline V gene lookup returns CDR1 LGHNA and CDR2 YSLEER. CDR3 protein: CASSPDSQLDNEQFF. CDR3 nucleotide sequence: TGCGCCAGCAGCCCGGACAGCCAACTTGACAATGAGCAGTTCTTC.

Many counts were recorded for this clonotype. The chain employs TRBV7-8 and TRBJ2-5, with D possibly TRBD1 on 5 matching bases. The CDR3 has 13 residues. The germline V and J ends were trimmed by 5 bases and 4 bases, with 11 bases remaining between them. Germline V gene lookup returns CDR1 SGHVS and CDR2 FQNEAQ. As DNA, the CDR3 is TGTGCCAGCAGCCCGCTAGACAGAGAGACCCAGTACTTC. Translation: CASSPLDRETQYF.

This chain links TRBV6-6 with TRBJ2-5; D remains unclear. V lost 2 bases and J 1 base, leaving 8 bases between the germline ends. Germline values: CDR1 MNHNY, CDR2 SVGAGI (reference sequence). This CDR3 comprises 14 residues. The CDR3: CASSYMWGQETQYF. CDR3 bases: TGTGCCAGCAGTTACATGTGGGGCCAAGAGACCCAGTACTTC.

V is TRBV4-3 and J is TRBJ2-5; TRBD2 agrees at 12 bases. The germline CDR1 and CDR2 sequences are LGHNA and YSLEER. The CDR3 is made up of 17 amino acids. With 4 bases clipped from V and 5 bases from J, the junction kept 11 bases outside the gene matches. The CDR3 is CASSPQALAGGGETQYF. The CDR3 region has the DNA TGCGCCAGCAGCCCCCAAGCACTAGCGGGGGGCGGGGAGACCCAGTACTTC.

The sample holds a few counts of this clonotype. CDR3 loop: CASSIAGGETQYF. CDR3 coding DNA: TGTGCCAGTAGTATCGCGGGCGGTGAGACCCAGTACTTC. The J gene is TRBJ2-5, the V gene TRBV19, with a tentative D call TRBD2 (5 bases). Trimming shortened V by 3 bases and J by 5 bases, and 10 bases separated the two germline ends. The germline V gene has CDR1 LNHDA and CDR2 SQIVND (reference sequence). The CDR3 covers 13 residues.

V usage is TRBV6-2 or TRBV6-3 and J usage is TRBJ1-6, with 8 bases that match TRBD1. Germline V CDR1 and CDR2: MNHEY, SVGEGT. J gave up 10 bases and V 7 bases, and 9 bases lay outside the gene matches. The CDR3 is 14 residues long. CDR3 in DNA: TGTGCCAGCACCATCGGACAGGGCGGATCACCCCTCCACTTT. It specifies CASTIGQGGSPLHF.

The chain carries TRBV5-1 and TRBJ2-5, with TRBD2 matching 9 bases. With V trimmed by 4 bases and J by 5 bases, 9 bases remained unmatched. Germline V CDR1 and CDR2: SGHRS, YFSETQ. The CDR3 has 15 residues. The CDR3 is CASSRGGRAGETQYF. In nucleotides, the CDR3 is TGCGCCAGCAGCCGTGGCGGGAGGGCCGGGGAGACCCAGTACTTC.

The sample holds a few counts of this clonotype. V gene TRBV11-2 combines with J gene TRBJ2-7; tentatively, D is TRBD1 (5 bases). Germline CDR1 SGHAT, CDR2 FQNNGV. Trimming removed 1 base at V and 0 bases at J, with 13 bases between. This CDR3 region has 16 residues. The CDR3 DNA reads TGTGCCAGCAGCTTAGCCTTTGTTGGACACTCCTACGAGCAGTACTTC. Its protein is CASSLAFVGHSYEQYF.

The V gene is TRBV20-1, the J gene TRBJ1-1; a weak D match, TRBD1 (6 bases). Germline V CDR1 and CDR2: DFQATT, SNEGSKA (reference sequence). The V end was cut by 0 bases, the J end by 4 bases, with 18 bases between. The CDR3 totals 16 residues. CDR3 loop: CSARDWGRGDSTEAFF. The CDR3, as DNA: TGCAGTGCTAGAGATTGGGGCAGGGGCGATAGCACTGAAGCTTTCTTT.

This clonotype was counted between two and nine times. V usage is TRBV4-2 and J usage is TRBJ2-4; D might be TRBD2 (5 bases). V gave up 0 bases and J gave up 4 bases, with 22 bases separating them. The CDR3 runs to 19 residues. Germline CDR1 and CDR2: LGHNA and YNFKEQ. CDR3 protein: CASSQELESSGVNKNIQYF. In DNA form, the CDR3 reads TGTGCCAGCAGCCAAGAGTTGGAGTCGTCCGGGGTCAATAAAAACATTCAGTACTTC.

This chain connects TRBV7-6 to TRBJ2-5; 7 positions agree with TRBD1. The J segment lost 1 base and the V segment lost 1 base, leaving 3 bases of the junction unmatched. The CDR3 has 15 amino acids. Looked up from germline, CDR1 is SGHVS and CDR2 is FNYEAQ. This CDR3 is CASSLVTGSQETQYF. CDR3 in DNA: TGTGCCAGCAGCTTAGTGACAGGGTCCCAAGAGACCCAGTACTTC.

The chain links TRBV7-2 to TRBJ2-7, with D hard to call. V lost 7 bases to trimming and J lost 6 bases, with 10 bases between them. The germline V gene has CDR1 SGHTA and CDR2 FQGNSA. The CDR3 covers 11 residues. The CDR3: CASTTGPEQYF. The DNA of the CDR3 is TGTGCCAGCACCACTGGCCCCGAGCAGTACTTC.

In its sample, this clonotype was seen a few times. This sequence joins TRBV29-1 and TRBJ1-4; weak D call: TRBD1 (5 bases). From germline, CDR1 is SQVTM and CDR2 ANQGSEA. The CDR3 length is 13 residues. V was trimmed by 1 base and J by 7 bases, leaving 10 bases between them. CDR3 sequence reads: CSVEAGGGEKLFF. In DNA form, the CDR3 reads TGCAGCGTTGAAGCCGGGGGAGGTGAAAAACTGTTTTTT.

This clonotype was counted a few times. DNA for the CDR3: TGTGCCAGCAGTTCGACGGGACTAGCGGGAGGGCCGGTCTCCTACAATGAGCAGTTCTTC. Translating it yields CASSSTGLAGGPVSYNEQFF. V gene TRBV28 combines with J gene TRBJ2-1; 16 bases line up with TRBD2. The trim removed 4 bases at V and 0 bases at J, leaving 9 bases unmatched. The CDR3 spans 20 residues. Germline-derived CDR1 and CDR2 are MDHEN and SYDVKM.

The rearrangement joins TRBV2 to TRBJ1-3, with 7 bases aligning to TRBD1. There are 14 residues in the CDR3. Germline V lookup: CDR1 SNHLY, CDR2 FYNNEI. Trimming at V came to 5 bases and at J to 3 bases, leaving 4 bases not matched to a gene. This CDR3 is CASSNPGGGNTIYF. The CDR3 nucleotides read TGTGCCAGCAGTAACCCAGGGGGTGGAAACACCATATATTTT. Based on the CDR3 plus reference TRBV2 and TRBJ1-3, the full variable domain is EPEVTQTPSHQVTQMGQEVILRCVPISNHLYFYWYRQILGQKVEFLVSFYNNEISEKSEIFDDQFSVERPDGSNFTLKIRSTKLEDSAMYFCASSNPGGGNTIYFGEGSWLTVV.

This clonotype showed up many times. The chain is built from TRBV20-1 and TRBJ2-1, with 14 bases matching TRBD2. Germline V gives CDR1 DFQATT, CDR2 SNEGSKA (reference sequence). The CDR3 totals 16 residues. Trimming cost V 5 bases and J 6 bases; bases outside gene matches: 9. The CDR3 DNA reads TGCAGTGCTCTCCGACTAGCGGGGGGGCCCCGCAATGAGCAGTTCTTC. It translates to CSALRLAGGPRNEQFF.

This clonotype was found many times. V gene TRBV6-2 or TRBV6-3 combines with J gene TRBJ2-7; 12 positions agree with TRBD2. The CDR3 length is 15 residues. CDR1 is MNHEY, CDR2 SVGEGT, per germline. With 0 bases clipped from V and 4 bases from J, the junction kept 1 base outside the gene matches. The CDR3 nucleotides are TGTGCCAGCAGTTACTCGACTAGCGGGGGTTACGAGCAGTACTTC. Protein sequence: CASSYSTSGGYEQYF.